This T cell receptor (beta chain) stems from a study of blood T cell repertoires in COVID-19. Overall study context: Researchers got acute and convalescent COVID-19 samples from the United States, Italy and Spain. PBMCs, B-cell-depleted T cells, or T cells provided the cDNA or gDNA that made up the material.

Sequenced by immunoSEQ multiplex PCR; TCRdb stores in-frame clones only, minus some. The data contain some 42,000 clones, about 90% of them singletons. Germline CDR1 is KGHSH and CDR2 is LQKENI. CDR3 length equals 13 residues. Trimming took 3 bases from V and 6 from J; bases not matched to a gene: 3. The clonotype originates from a man aged 50 to 60 with active COVID-19. The chain combines TRBV18 with TRBJ1-1; 8 bases agree with TRBD1. What was sequenced was peripheral blood. CDR3 protein: CASSPMTGAEAFF. The CDR3 DNA reads as TGTGCCAGCTCACCGATGACAGGGGCTGAAGCTTTCTTT.